This T cell receptor beta chain derives from a study of stem cell transplantation in POMP-related autoinflammatory disease. Study outcomes and limitations: Patients with PRAID showed a restricted number of unique TRB V-J gene pairings. PRAID patients trended toward lower TRB diversity and higher clonality in all analyzed T-cell subsets.

This clone was observed a single time. Its cognate antigen is unknown. The CDR3 has 15 amino acids. Trimming stripped 5 bases from V and 1 base from J, with 15 bases between. Germline V gene sequence: CDR1 SEHNR, CDR2 FQNEAQ (reference sequence). The table came from immunoSEQ multiplex PCR; TCRdb's copy has only in-frame clones and leaves some out. This sample has about 8,900 clones, with approximately 91% found just once. This sample comprised CD8+ T cells from PBMCs, obtained before stem cell transplantation. The V call is TRBV7-9, the J call TRBJ2-7; TRBD2 is a possible D gene (7 bases). This receptor was taken from a human donor with POMP-related autoinflammation and immune dysregulation (PRAID). In DNA form, the CDR3 reads TGTGCCAGCAGCAAAACGGGGGGCCCTTCCTACGAGCAGTACTTC. It yields the protein CASSKTGGPSYEQYF. Based on the CDR3 plus reference TRBV7-9 and TRBJ2-7, the full variable domain is DTGVSQNPRHKITKRGQNVTFRCDPISEHNRLYWYRQTLGQGPEFLTYFQNEAQLEKSRLLSDRFSAERPKGSFSTLEIQRTEQGDSAMYLCASSKTGGPSYEQYFGPGTRLTVT.